The source of this T cell receptor (beta chain) is a study of blood T cell repertoires in COVID-19. At the level of the study: T cells, B-cell-depleted T cells, or PBMCs supplied cDNA or gDNA.

In the original processing: Amplification of reference gene primers provided the estimated nucleated cell counts. Sequencing was performed with immunoSEQ multiplex PCR; in TCRdb, only in-frame clones are kept and a portion is missing. V and J calls plus clone size are reproduced from that table; the DNA served to infer D and trimming. This sample yields around 140,000 clones, of which nearly 85% are seen a single time; 35% to 45% belongs to the top ten. V shed 4 bases and J shed 1 base, with 10 bases lying between them. There are 15 residues in the CDR3. The germline V gene has CDR1 SGHVS and CDR2 FQNEAQ.

The specimen sequenced was peripheral blood. The clonotype originates from a human donor in a cohort sampled during active COVID-19. The V and J genes are TRBV7-8 and TRBJ2-2; D not resolved. The CDR3 spells CASSSPTVNTGELFF. CDR3 coding DNA: TGTGCCAGCAGCTCTCCCACAGTGAACACCGGGGAGCTGTTTTTT.